This TCR beta chain was sequenced during a study of blood T cell repertoires in COVID-19. Overall study context: Sites across the United States, Italy and Spain contributed samples from acute and convalescent COVID-19. Sample material is recorded as cDNA or gDNA derived from T cells, B-cell-depleted T cells, or PBMCs.

Regarding this clone: The junction shows a germline mismatch at one end, possibly a read error.

Per the original data handling: Amplification of reference gene primers was used by the study to estimate nucleated cell counts. Assay used: immunoSEQ multiplex PCR; TCRdb lists only in-frame clones, some missing. That table is the source of V, J and clone size, and D and trimming were worked out from the DNA. Of more than 250,000 clones in the sample, 75% to 90% are singletons; the top ten hold around 2.1%. CDR1 and CDR2 (germline): LGHNA, YNFKEQ. CDR3 size: 14 residues. The sequence was collected from a woman in her 30s who had recovered from COVID-19. J is TRBJ2-7 and V is TRBV4-2; D is undetermined. Sample: peripheral blood. In nucleotides, the CDR3 is TGTGCCAGCAGCCAAGTAACGAGCTCCAACGAGCAGTACTTC. Protein product: CASSQVTSSNEQYF.